This T cell receptor beta chain emerged from a study of breast tumors, draining lymph nodes, adjacent tissues. Study-wide results and caveats: Luminal-like breast cancer showed significantly higher tumor–nontumor repertoire similarity than basal-like. The data were judged consistent with most tumor T cells coming from lymph node and expanding in tumor.

MiXCR, run by TCRdb on the multiplex PCR reads, gives a single entry per CDR3 protein. This sample has some 83,000 distinct CDR3 sequences; under 25% occur once, and the top ten carry 2% to 3%. Many counts were recorded for this clonotype. Its target is not known. Breast cancer patients provided tissue from their axillary draining lymph nodes. The CDR3 runs 14 residues. Per germline, CDR1 MNHEY and CDR2 SVGEGT. V trimming: 7 bases; J trimming: 5 bases; junction bases outside the gene matches: 3. Sequenced sample: axillary lymph node tissue. The rearrangement joins TRBV6-2 or TRBV6-3 to TRBJ2-2; 11 bases map to TRBD1. The source of this sequence is a female donor with breast cancer. Some clones in this sample may be carry-over from other donors' samples. The CDR3 DNA reads as TGTGCCAGCATCCGGGACAGGGGGACCGGGGAGCTGTTTTTT. It is translated as CASIRDRGTGELFF.